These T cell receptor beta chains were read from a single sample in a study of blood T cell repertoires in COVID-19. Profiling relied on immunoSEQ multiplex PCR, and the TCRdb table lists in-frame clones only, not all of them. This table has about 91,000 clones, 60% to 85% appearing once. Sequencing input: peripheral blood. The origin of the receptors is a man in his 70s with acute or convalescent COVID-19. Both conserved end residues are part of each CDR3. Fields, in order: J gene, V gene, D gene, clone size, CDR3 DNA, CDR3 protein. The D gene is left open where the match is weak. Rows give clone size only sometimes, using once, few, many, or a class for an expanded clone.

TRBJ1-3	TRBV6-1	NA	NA	TGTGCCAGCAGTGAACAGGAGGCGGCTGGAAACACCATATATTTT	CASSEQEAAGNTIYF
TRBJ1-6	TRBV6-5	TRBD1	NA	TGTGCCAGCAGTCGGGACAGGGAATCACCCCTCCACTTT	CASSRDRESPLHF
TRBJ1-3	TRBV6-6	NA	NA	TGTGCCAGCAGTCTCGCAGTCCCCAGGGGCTCTGGAAACACCATATATTTT	CASSLAVPRGSGNTIYF
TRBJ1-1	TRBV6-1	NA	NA	TGTGCCAGCAGTGAACCGAGCGGCACTGAAGCTTTCTTT	CASSEPSGTEAFF
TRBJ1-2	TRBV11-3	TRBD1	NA	TGTGCCAGCAGCTACGGACAGGGGAATGGCTACACCTTC	CASSYGQGNGYTF
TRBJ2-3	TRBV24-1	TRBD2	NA	TGTGCCACCAGTGATAGACTAGCTAGCACAGATACGCAGTATTTT	CATSDRLASTDTQYF
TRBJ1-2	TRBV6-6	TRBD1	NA	TGTGCCAGCAGTCCTACAGGGGGCAGTTTCATTAGTGGCTACACCTTC	CASSPTGGSFISGYTF
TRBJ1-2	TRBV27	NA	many	TGTGCCAGCAGTCCCCGGACGGGGATTGGGTTTAACTATGGCTACACCTTC	CASSPRTGIGFNYGYTF
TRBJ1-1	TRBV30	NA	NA	TGTGCCTTCATCAAAAGGACAGCGGAAGCTTTCTTT	CAFIKRTAEAFF
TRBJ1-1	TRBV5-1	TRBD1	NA	TGCGCCAGCAGCGCGGACCATGGCGTTACCGGGACAGGGAGGAACACTGAAGCTTTCTTT	CASSADHGVTGTGRNTEAFF
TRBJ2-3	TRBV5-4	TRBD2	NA	TGTGCCAGCAGCTTCGTAGCGGGGGGCAGAGATACGCAGTATTTT	CASSFVAGGRDTQYF
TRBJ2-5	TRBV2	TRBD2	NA	TGTGCCAGCAGTGAGACTAGCGGGAGAGTGTGGCAAGAGACCCAGTACTTC	CASSETSGRVWQETQYF
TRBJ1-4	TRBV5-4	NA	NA	TGTGCCAGCAGCACGTGGGGGGGCGGAAAACTGTTTTTT	CASSTWGGGKLFF
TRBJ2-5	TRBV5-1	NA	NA	TGCGCCAGCAGCTTGGCCAGCCAAGAGACCCAGTACTTC	CASSLASQETQYF
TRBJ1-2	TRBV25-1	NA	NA	TGTGCCACCTTTAGGGGGGGTGGCTATGGCTACACCTTC	CATFRGGGYGYTF
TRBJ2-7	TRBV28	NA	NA	TGTGCCAGCAGTCAAATGACGGGTTCCTACGAGCAGTACTTC	CASSQMTGSYEQYF
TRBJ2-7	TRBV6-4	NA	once	TGTGCCAGCAGTGACTCTCGGAGGGCGGACGAGCAGTACTTC	CASSDSRRADEQYF
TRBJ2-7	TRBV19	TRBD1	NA	TGTGCCAGTAGTGTCCGGGACAGGGCCTACGAGCAGTACTTC	CASSVRDRAYEQYF
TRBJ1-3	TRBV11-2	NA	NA	TGTGCCAGCAGCAGCGATAATTTGGGGGCCAACACCATATATTTT	CASSSDNLGANTIYF
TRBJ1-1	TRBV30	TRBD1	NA	TGTGCCTGGAGACCCCCTACCGGGACAGGGATTGTCGGGGCTTTCTTT	CAWRPPTGTGIVGAFF
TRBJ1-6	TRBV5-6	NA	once	TGTGCCAGCAGCTTTCAGGGGCCCTATAATTCACCCCTCCACTTT	CASSFQGPYNSPLHF
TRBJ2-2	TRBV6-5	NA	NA	TGTGCCAGCAGTTACTCCAGGGGCGGCGGGGAGCTGTTTTTT	CASSYSRGGGELFF
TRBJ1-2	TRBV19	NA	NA	TGTGCCAGTAGTATCGAGGTGAACTATGGCTACACCTTC	CASSIEVNYGYTF
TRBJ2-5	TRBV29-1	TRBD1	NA	TGCAGCGTTGAAGCGGGACAGGGGGGAGAGACCCAGTACTTC	CSVEAGQGGETQYF
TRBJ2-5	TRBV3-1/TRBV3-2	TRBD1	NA	TGTGCCAGCAGCCCGACAGGGGCTTCAGAGACCCAGTACTTC	CASSPTGASETQYF
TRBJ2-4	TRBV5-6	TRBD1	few	TGTGCCAGCAGCTGGGACAGTCGAGGGGGCATTCAGTACTTC	CASSWDSRGGIQYF
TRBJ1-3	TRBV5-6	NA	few	TGTGCCAGCAGCTTGGGGACGGGAGTATATGGAAACACCATATATTTT	CASSLGTGVYGNTIYF
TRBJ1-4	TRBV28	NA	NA	TGTGCCAGCAGCCTACAGGGAGTCGATGAAAAACTGTTTTTT	CASSLQGVDEKLFF
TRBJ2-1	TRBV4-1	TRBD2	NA	TGCGCCAGCAGCCAAGGGACTAGCGAATACAATGAGCAGTTCTTC	CASSQGTSEYNEQFF
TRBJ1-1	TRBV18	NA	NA	TGTGCCAGCTCCCTTGCGACAGATTCGAACACTGAAGCTTTCTTT	CASSLATDSNTEAFF
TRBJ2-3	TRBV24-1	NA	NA	TGTGCCACCGCCCCCCTAGACACAGATACGCAGTATTTT	CATAPLDTDTQYF
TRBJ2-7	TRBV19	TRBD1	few	TGTGCCAGTAGTGCCGGGACAGGGGCCTACGAGCAGTACTTC	CASSAGTGAYEQYF
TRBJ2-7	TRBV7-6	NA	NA	TGTGCCAGCAGCTCGGGGTGGTCCTACGAGCAGTACTTC	CASSSGWSYEQYF
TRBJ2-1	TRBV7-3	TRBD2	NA	TGTGCCAGCAGCTTAACCTCCGGGGGGGCCTACAATGAGCAGTTCTTC	CASSLTSGGAYNEQFF
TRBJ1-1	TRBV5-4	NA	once	TGTGCCAGCGCCCAGACAGCAAGTATGAACACTGAAGCTTTCTTT	CASAQTASMNTEAFF
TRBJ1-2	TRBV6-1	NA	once	TGTGCCAGCAGTGATCGGGTGAGCGGCTACACCTTC	CASSDRVSGYTF
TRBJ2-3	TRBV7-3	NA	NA	TGTGCCAGCAGCTTATCCACTTCTAGCACAGATACGCAGTATTTT	CASSLSTSSTDTQYF
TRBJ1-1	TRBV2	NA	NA	TGTGCCAGCACTTTCGGCGGGGCAGGTGAAGCTTTCTTT	CASTFGGAGEAFF
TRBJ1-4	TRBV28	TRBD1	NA	TGTGCCAGCAGCCTCGACAGGGTTCGGGAAAAACTGTTTTTT	CASSLDRVREKLFF
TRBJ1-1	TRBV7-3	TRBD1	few	TGTGCCAGCAGCTCGGGACAGGGCAACACTGAAGCTTTCTTT	CASSSGQGNTEAFF
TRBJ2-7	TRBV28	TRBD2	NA	TGTGCCAGCAGTTCGACTAGCGGGTCGTCCTACGAGCAGTACTTC	CASSSTSGSSYEQYF
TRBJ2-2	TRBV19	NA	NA	TGTGCCAGTAGTATGGCAGCGAACACCGGGGAGCTGTTTTTT	CASSMAANTGELFF
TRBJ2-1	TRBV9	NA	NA	TGTGCCATCAGCCCTCAAACAGTAACCTACAATGAGCAGTTCTTC	CAISPQTVTYNEQFF
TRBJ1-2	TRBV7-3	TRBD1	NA	TGTGCCAGCAGCTCTGGGACAGGGGGCAATGGCTACACCTTC	CASSSGTGGNGYTF
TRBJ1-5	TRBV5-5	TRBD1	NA	TGTGCCAGCAGCTTGGAAGAGGGGACAGGATTCTTTCTTCAGCCCCAGCATTTT	CASSLEEGTGFFLQPQHF
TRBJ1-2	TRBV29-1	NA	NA	TGCAGCGTTGAAGATAAAGAGGAGGCCTATGGCTACACCTTC	CSVEDKEEAYGYTF
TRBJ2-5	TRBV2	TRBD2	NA	TGTGCCAGCAGTGAAGGGAGAGAGCGGGGGACACAAGAGACCCAGTACTTC	CASSEGRERGTQETQYF
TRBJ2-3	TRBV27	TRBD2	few	TGTGCCAGCAGTTTATTCCCTAGCGGGAGTAAAGATACGCAGTATTTT	CASSLFPSGSKDTQYF
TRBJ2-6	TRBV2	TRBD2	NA	TGTGCCAGCAGTCCACGACTAGCGGGAGGTTTCTCTGGGGCCAACGTCCTGACTTTC	CASSPRLAGGFSGANVLTF
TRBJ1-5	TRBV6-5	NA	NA	TGTGCCAGCAGTCTCCAGTCTGATCTTCAGCCCCAGCATTTT	CASSLQSDLQPQHF
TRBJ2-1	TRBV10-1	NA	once	TGCGCCAGCAGTGAGTCGAAGGCGGGGTGGAATGAGCAGTTCTTC	CASSESKAGWNEQFF